This TCR beta chain was sequenced in a study of blood T cell repertoires in COVID-19. Looking at the study overall: Sites across the United States, Italy and Spain contributed samples from acute and convalescent COVID-19.

Clones were sequenced by immunoSEQ multiplex PCR, and TCRdb holds only the in-frame ones, with some missing. The sample holds 95,000 to 150,000 clones; about two thirds are singletons and the top ten take approximately 0.86%. Germline CDR1 is SGHDT and CDR2 is YYEEEE. CDR3 length: 15 amino acids. V was shortened by 1 base and J by 3 bases, with 11 bases between the two germline ends. The sequencing sample was made of peripheral blood. V gene TRBV5-6 combines with J gene TRBJ2-1; D is possibly TRBD1 (6 bases). The TCR comes from a human donor with acute or convalescent COVID-19. The donor label of this sample is uncertain. The CDR3 DNA sequence: TGTGCCAGCAGCTTGAGGGGACACAACTACAATGAGCAGTTCTTC. Amino acid sequence: CASSLRGHNYNEQFF. Filled out from reference TRBV5-6 and TRBJ2-1, the complete variable domain reads DAGVTQSPTHLIKTRGQQVTLRCSPKSGHDTVSWYQQALGQGPQFIFQYYEEEERQRGNFPDRFSGHQFPNYSSELNVNALLLGDSALYLCASSLRGHNYNEQFFGPGTRLTVL.